Below are 30 T cell receptor beta chains sequenced from a single sample in a study of HIV-infected patients and healthy controls. No cell fractionation was done, so the repertoire covers all unsorted peripheral blood T cells. Reverse transcription used 450 to 650 ng RNA and constant-region primers for alpha and beta. Separate chain-specific third strand synthesis with multiplexing indices produced the alpha and beta libraries. MiXCR, run by TCRdb on the 5' RACE reads, gives a single entry per CDR3 protein. The sample contains tens of thousands of distinct CDR3 sequences, 8.5% to 9% of which appear only once. Source material: blood. The source of these receptors is an adult in good health.

This clonotype appeared many times. The chain joins TRBV5-5 to TRBJ1-4; D is unresolved. Trimming stripped 2 bases from V and 4 bases from J, with 9 bases between. In germline, CDR1 is SGHKS, CDR2 YYEKEE (reference sequence). The CDR3 runs 14 residues. CDR3 coding DNA: TGTGCCAGCAGCTTTGGGAGCCTTAATGAAAAACTGTTTTTT. This codes for CASSFGSLNEKLFF.

In its sample, this clonotype was seen many times. V usage is TRBV14 and J usage is TRBJ2-6, with D perhaps TRBD1 (6 bases). Trimming stripped 4 bases from V and 4 bases from J, with 11 bases between. The germline V gene has CDR1 SGHDN and CDR2 FVKESK. This CDR3 is built from 15 residues. The CDR3 loop reads CASSRQGSGANVLTF. The CDR3 bases are TGTGCCAGCAGCCGGCAGGGGTCCGGGGCCAACGTCCTGACTTTC.

This clonotype was counted at least ten times. The rearrangement joins TRBV19 to TRBJ1-5, with 8 bases lining up with TRBD1. The germline V gene has CDR1 LNHDA and CDR2 SQIVND (reference sequence). The CDR3 spans 16 residues. After removal of 9 bases from V and 3 bases from J, the junction contained 13 bases not matched to a gene. CDR3 DNA: TGTGCCAGCTTCGTAGGGGGGACAGGCTACAATCAGCCCCAGCATTTT. Amino acids: CASFVGGTGYNQPQHF.

The sample holds many counts of this clonotype. This sequence joins TRBV5-1 and TRBJ2-7; weak D call: TRBD1 (7 bases). The CDR3 loop spans 16 amino acids. Germline CDR1 reads SGHRS; CDR2 reads YFSETQ. Trimming pared 4 bases from V and 6 bases from J, leaving 23 bases between. The CDR3 nucleotides are TGCGCCAGCAGCCCCGGGGGACAGCCGTCCGTGGGCGAGCAGTACTTC. Translating it yields CASSPGGQPSVGEQYF.

By share of the sample, this clonotype is medium-sized. This rearrangement joins TRBV6-2 or TRBV6-3 to TRBJ2-5, with 9 nucleotides matching TRBD2. The CDR3 contains 15 residues. The germline CDR1 and CDR2 sequences are MNHEY and SVGEGT. Trimming cost V 6 bases and J 2 bases; bases outside gene matches: 7. This CDR3 is CASSRTSAAQETQYF. CDR3 nucleotide sequence: TGTGCCAGCAGCCGGACTAGCGCGGCTCAAGAGACCCAGTACTTC.

The sample holds a few counts of this clonotype. The V gene is TRBV27, the J gene TRBJ1-1; D unresolved. The germline V gene has CDR1 MNHEY and CDR2 SMNVEV (reference sequence). Between the trimmed V and J ends, which lost 0 bases and 4 bases, there was a span of 15 bases. The CDR3 consists of 16 residues. CDR3: CASSLSTVSWGTEAFF. DNA for the CDR3: TGTGCCAGCAGTTTATCCACAGTGAGCTGGGGCACTGAAGCTTTCTTT.

The table lists this clonotype with many counts. The rearrangement uses TRBV20-1 and TRBJ2-1; 12 nucleotides align to TRBD2. Germline values: CDR1 DFQATT, CDR2 SNEGSKA (reference sequence). CDR3 length: 19 residues. With 5 bases clipped from V and 0 bases from J, the junction kept 14 bases outside the gene matches. In DNA form, the CDR3 reads TGCAGTGCTCCAGAACTAGCGGGGGGAACACGTAGCTCCTACAATGAGCAGTTCTTC. Residues: CSAPELAGGTRSSYNEQFF.

In this sample, this clonotype turned up many times. The V and J genes are TRBV7-2 and TRBJ2-3, with no clear D. This CDR3 contains 15 residues. CDR1 and CDR2 (germline): SGHTA, FQGNSA. Trimming pared 2 bases from V and 0 bases from J, leaving 9 bases between. The CDR3 loop reads CASSLISSSTDTQYF. As DNA, the CDR3 is TGTGCCAGCAGCTTAATTAGTTCCAGCACAGATACGCAGTATTTT.

This clonotype has ten or more counts. The V call is TRBV12-3 or TRBV12-4, the J call TRBJ1-1, with no clear D. Trimming stripped 5 bases from V and 4 bases from J, with 14 bases between. The CDR3 extends over 14 amino acids. The CDR3 protein is CASSAQAVSTEAFF. CDR3 DNA: TGTGCCAGCAGTGCCCAGGCAGTCTCCACTGAAGCTTTCTTT.

This clonotype was counted at least ten times. V usage is TRBV20-1 and J usage is TRBJ2-5; 8 bases fit TRBD2. The length of the CDR3 is 15 residues. Germline V gene data show CDR1 as DFQATT and CDR2 as SNEGSKA (reference sequence). Losses at the gene ends were 4 bases for V and 1 base for J; bases not matched to a gene: 8. The CDR3 DNA sequence: TGCAGTGCTATTCTTAGCGGGGCGTCCCAAGAGACCCAGTACTTC. Its protein product is CSAILSGASQETQYF.

This clonotype showed up many times. The chain carries TRBV7-2 and TRBJ2-3, with TRBD1 identical over 8 bases. Germline CDR1 and CDR2: SGHTA and FQGNSA. V was clipped by 1 base and J by 1 base; unmatched bases: 1. This CDR3 contains 15 residues. This chain's CDR3 is CASSLVGQGTDTQYF. The CDR3 DNA follows: TGTGCCAGCAGCTTAGTGGGACAGGGCACAGATACGCAGTATTTT.

Judged by abundance, this clonotype is medium-sized. This sequence joins TRBV7-2 and TRBJ1-6; TRBD1 is a possible D gene (6 bases). The V and J ends lost 7 bases and 10 bases respectively, with 23 bases between them. CDR3 length equals 16 residues. Germline loops: CDR1 SGHTA, CDR2 FQGNSA. This CDR3 reads CASIIPLGAFGSPLHF. In DNA, the CDR3 is TGTGCCAGCATCATACCCTTGGGGGCATTTGGATCACCCCTCCACTTT.

This clonotype was observed many times. The chain is built from TRBV6-1 and TRBJ1-5, with TRBD1 matching over 7 bases. Germline V gene sequence: CDR1 MNHNS, CDR2 SASEGT. Trimming cost V 9 bases and J 7 bases; bases outside gene matches: 27. The CDR3 sequence is 19 residues long. The CDR3 protein is CARQWRQGWIVRKGQPQHF. CDR3 in DNA: TGTGCCAGACAATGGAGACAGGGTTGGATAGTACGCAAGGGACAGCCCCAGCATTTT.

This clonotype was detected many times. The chain carries TRBV3-1 and TRBJ1-4, with TRBD1 matching over 9 bases. The J segment lost 6 bases and the V segment lost 0 bases, leaving 5 bases of the junction unmatched. CDR1 and CDR2 from the germline V gene are LGHDT and YNNKEL (reference sequence). The CDR3 totals 16 residues. The CDR3 loop is CASSQDKGQGHEKLFF. CDR3 coding DNA: TGTGCCAGCAGCCAAGACAAGGGACAGGGTCATGAAAAACTGTTTTTT.

In this sample, this clonotype is medium-sized. V gene TRBV11-2 combines with J gene TRBJ1-2; 11 bases agree with TRBD1. V gave up 5 bases and J gave up 11 bases; unmatched junction bases: 7. Looked up from germline, CDR1 is SGHAT and CDR2 is FQNNGV. The CDR3 totals 13 residues. In DNA form, the CDR3 reads TGTGCCAGCAGCATGGACAGGGGGCGCGGGTACACCTTC. Its protein product is CASSMDRGRGYTF.

In its sample, this clonotype was seen many times. The CDR3 here is CSAQGLAGTDTQYF. The CDR3 nucleotides read TGCAGTGCGCAGGGACTAGCGGGCACAGATACGCAGTATTTT. The V and J genes are TRBV20-1 and TRBJ2-3; TRBD2 matches at 11 bases. This CDR3 has 14 amino acids. CDR1 is DFQATT and CDR2 is SNEGSKA in the germline V gene (reference sequence). V lost 6 bases, J lost 1 base, and 3 bases stayed unmatched.

This clonotype was counted many times. The gene calls are TRBV7-8 and TRBJ1-1; 11 bases agree with TRBD1. This CDR3 has 19 residues. The V gene's germline CDR1 is SGHVS and CDR2 FQNEAQ. The ends lost 2 bases at V and 1 base at J; junction bases unmatched: 12. Written as DNA, the CDR3 is TGTGCCAGCAGCTTACCTCCCGGGACAGGGGGTAGAAAGAACACTGAAGCTTTCTTT. Translation: CASSLPPGTGGRKNTEAFF. The entire variable domain, with the rest obtained from reference TRBV7-8 and TRBJ1-1, is as follows: GAGVSQSPRYKVAKRGQDVALRCDPISGHVSLFWYQQALGQGPEFLTYFQNEAQLDKSGLPSDRFFAERPEGSVSTLKIQRTQQEDSAVYLCASSLPPGTGGRKNTEAFFGQGTRLTVV.

This clonotype was seen ten or more times. This chain connects TRBV7-8 to TRBJ1-5; D gene unclear. V shed 3 bases and J shed 3 bases, with 6 bases lying between them. Germline V gene lookup returns CDR1 SGHVS and CDR2 FQNEAQ. The CDR3 contains 13 residues. This CDR3 reads CASSFDSNQPQHF. The CDR3 nucleotides are TGTGCCAGCAGCTTCGACTCCAATCAGCCCCAGCATTTT.

The chain uses TRBV3-1 and TRBJ1-3, with 7 bases aligning to TRBD1. Germline trimming cut 7 bases from V and 2 bases from J; bases unmatched to any gene: 5. Germline V CDR1 and CDR2: LGHDT, YNNKEL (reference sequence). CDR3 size: 14 residues. CDR3 in DNA: TGTGCCAGCAACCGACAGGGAGCTGGAAACACCATATATTTT. This gives the protein CASNRQGAGNTIYF.

This clonotype showed up many times. The chain employs TRBV5-1 and TRBJ2-3; 10 bases are a match to TRBD1. Germline V lookup: CDR1 SGHRS, CDR2 YFSETQ. Trimming removed 4 bases from V and 4 bases from J; junction bases left unmatched: 6. The CDR3 spans 15 residues. The CDR3 loop is CASSTTGGFADTQYF. The CDR3, as DNA: TGCGCCAGCAGCACGACAGGGGGCTTCGCAGATACGCAGTATTTT.

This clonotype was detected many times. J is TRBJ2-5 and V is TRBV12-3 or TRBV12-4; 9 bases agree with TRBD2. The CDR3 has 13 amino acids. The V segment lost 6 bases and the J segment 5 bases; nucleotides outside the gene matches: 4. Written as DNA, the CDR3 is TGTGCCAGCAGCCTGAGCGGGGGGGAGACCCAGTACTTC. Its protein product is CASSLSGGETQYF.

This clonotype has a count of ten or more. The V and J genes are TRBV20-1 and TRBJ2-7; D perhaps matches TRBD1 (6 bases). Trimming removed 5 bases from V and 2 bases from J, with 16 bases in between. The CDR3 has 14 residues. CDR1 and CDR2 (germline): DFQATT, SNEGSKA (reference sequence). CDR3 sequence: CSASLIGTPYEQYF. The DNA of the CDR3 is TGCAGTGCTTCCCTAATTGGGACACCCTACGAGCAGTACTTC.

This clonotype was found many times. The V call is TRBV11-2, the J call TRBJ2-1; TRBD2 agrees at 9 bases. The trim removed 5 bases at V and 8 bases at J, leaving 10 bases unmatched. Per germline, CDR1 SGHAT and CDR2 FQNNGV. CDR3 length: 15 amino acids. The CDR3 is CASSPGAGGPHEQFF. The DNA of the CDR3 is TGTGCCAGCAGCCCCGGAGCGGGGGGACCACATGAGCAGTTCTTC.

This clonotype was picked up many times. The chain uses TRBV4-2 and TRBJ2-1; no clear D. The CDR3 is made up of 14 amino acids. Trimming cost V 1 base and J 0 bases, with 4 bases left between them. Germline V gives CDR1 LGHNA, CDR2 YNFKEQ. The CDR3 is CASSQGGSYNEQFF. CDR3 nucleotides: TGTGCCAGCAGCCAAGGGGGCTCCTACAATGAGCAGTTCTTC.

This clonotype was seen repeatedly, ten times or more. This chain joins TRBV4-1 and TRBJ2-1; possible D gene TRBD2, 6 bases. The CDR3 sequence is 13 residues long. V lost 3 bases to trimming and J lost 12 bases, with 15 bases between them. CDR1 is MGHRA, CDR2 YSYEKL, per germline. In DNA, the CDR3 is TGCGCCAGCAGCCAGGTCGAGAGGGAGGCGCAGTTCTTC. It encodes CASSQVEREAQFF.

This clonotype showed up many times. This chain connects TRBV11-2 to TRBJ2-1, with 7 positions matching TRBD1. CDR1 is SGHAT and CDR2 is FQNNGV in the germline V gene. The V segment lost 5 bases and the J segment 4 bases; nucleotides outside the gene matches: 5. CDR3 length: 14 residues. CDR3 nucleotides: TGTGCCAGCAGCCTCGGGACAGAGTACAATGAGCAGTTCTTC. Amino acids: CASSLGTEYNEQFF.

J is TRBJ2-1 and V is TRBV12-3 or TRBV12-4; D is possibly TRBD1 or TRBD2 (5 bases each). The CDR3 covers 14 residues. The germline V and J ends were trimmed by 7 bases and 2 bases, with 12 bases remaining between them. Here the CDR3 DNA reads TGTGCCAGCATCAGGGAGACTCCCTACAATGAGCAGTTCTTC. It encodes CASIRETPYNEQFF.

This clonotype has a handful of counts. The chain has TRBV10-3 and TRBJ2-1; a weak D match, TRBD2 (5 bases). The CDR3 has 11 residues. V dropped 3 bases and J dropped 9 bases, with 6 bases sitting between them. The germline V gene encodes CDR1 ENHRY and CDR2 SYGVKD. Here the CDR3 reads CAISDEGEQFF. CDR3 sequence (DNA): TGTGCCATCAGTGACGAGGGTGAGCAGTTCTTC.

This clonotype was counted a single time. In nucleotides, the CDR3 is TGTGCCACCAGTGAGTTCAATGAGCAGTTCTTC. The encoded protein is CATSEFNEQFF. The rearrangement joins TRBV24-1 to TRBJ2-1, with D unresolved. CDR1 is KGHDR and CDR2 is SFDVKD in the germline V gene. There are 11 residues in the CDR3. V shed 4 bases and J shed 6 bases, with 3 bases lying between them.

This clonotype was seen ten or more times. This chain joins TRBV11-2 and TRBJ1-1, with D unresolved. Germline CDR1 SGHAT, CDR2 FQNNGV. The CDR3 is 13 amino acids. V was shortened by 8 bases and J by 4 bases, with 14 bases between the two germline ends. CDR3 sequence (DNA): TGTGCCAGCGGTCGAGTTTTGCCCACTGAAGCTTTCTTT. Translating gives CASGRVLPTEAFF.